The T cell receptor (beta chain) described here comes from a study of Ad26.COV2.S vaccination and SARS-CoV-2 variants. At the level of the study: Donor was assigned to the Ad26.COV2.S arm of trial COV1001. Once or twice, 56 days apart, Ad26.COV2.S was delivered intramuscularly. General study findings and limits: Among vaccine recipients, spike-specific TCR breadth exceeded that of placebo recipients.

Points on this clone: Its cognate antigen is unknown.

The protocol was immunoSEQ multiplex PCR, while the TCRdb copy is restricted to in-frame clones and leaves out a portion. The table lists over 350,000 clones, 88% of them singletons. V shed 0 bases and J shed 7 bases, with 11 bases lying between them. This CDR3 has 14 residues. Germline CDR1 is SGHRS and CDR2 is YFSETQ. The treatment denotes: about 20 received Ad26.COV2.S at low or high dose, single or two shots; a few received placebo; per-sample allocation not given. Sampling was performed 63 days after the first vaccine or placebo injection. Immunization relied on an Ad26 vector, which expressed Wuhan-strain SARS-CoV-2 spike.

The V call is TRBV5-1, the J call TRBJ1-3; D gene ambiguous. The sample was peripheral blood, taken in a trial of Ad26.COV2.S vaccine versus placebo. This TCR was recovered from a person aged 18-60 years who received the Ad26.COV2.S COVID-19 vaccine or a placebo. The chain's CDR3 is CASSLGGIGNTIYF. The CDR3 DNA sequence: TGCGCCAGCAGCTTGGGAGGTATCGGTAACACCATATATTTT.